The 21 T cell receptor beta chains given below trace back to one sample, sequenced in a study of CD8 T cells in cerebrospinal fluid in Alzheimer's disease. TCRdb re-called the 10x single-cell sequencing reads; every CDR3 protein appears as one record, without DNA. The listing records 900 to 1,200 distinct CDR3 sequences. Specimen: cerebrospinal fluid. The receptors were sampled from a human donor in good health.

Its frequency marks this clonotype as medium-sized. The chain carries TRBV11-2 and TRBJ2-2; TCRdb gives TRBD2 as the D gene, but with no DNA this cannot be confirmed. Per the germline V gene, CDR1 is SGHAT and CDR2 is FQNNGV. The CDR3 runs to 13 residues. CDR3 sequence reads: CATLVPRGGELFF. The full variable domain, completed using reference TRBV11-2 and TRBJ2-2, is EAGVAQSPRYKIIEKRQSVAFWCNPISGHATLYWYQQILGQGPKLLIQFQNNGVVDDSQLPKDRFSAERLKGVDSTLKIQPAKLEDSAVYLCATLVPRGGELFFGEGSRLTVL.

This clonotype shows up as large by frequency. The V and J genes are TRBV5-1 and TRBJ2-1; TCRdb's D call, TRBD2, is unchecked because there is no DNA. The CDR3 length is 13 residues. Per germline, CDR1 SGHRS and CDR2 YFSETQ. This CDR3 is CASSGGLHNEQFF.

The chain employs TRBV24-1 and TRBJ2-1; TCRdb returns TRBD2, unconfirmable since there is no DNA. The CDR3 extends over 17 amino acids. Germline values: CDR1 KGHDR, CDR2 SFDVKD. CDR3 protein: CATSDRTSGFSYNEQFF.

This clonotype registers medium-sized by frequency. This chain uses TRBV13 with TRBJ2-2; TCRdb lists TRBD2, though no DNA is available to test this call. There are 17 residues in the CDR3. The V gene's germline CDR1 is PRHDT and CDR2 FYEKMQ (reference sequence). This CDR3 reads CASSLVGGRGPTGELFF.

Judged by frequency, this clonotype is medium-sized. The chain couples TRBV15 to TRBJ2-5; the TCRdb D gene call, TRBD2, has no DNA to confirm it. The CDR3 is 16 amino acids. Germline V gives CDR1 LNHNV, CDR2 YYDKDF (reference sequence). The CDR3 sequence: CATSRDSRLAGGTQYF.

This clonotype ranks as large in terms of frequency. The J gene is TRBJ2-7, the V gene TRBV24-1; the D gene TCRdb calls, TRBD1, cannot be checked with no DNA. Germline assignment: CDR1 KGHDR and CDR2 SFDVKD. The CDR3 has 16 amino acids. The CDR3 protein is CATSDTQDRRVNEQYF.

In terms of frequency, this clonotype is large (0.1 to 1%). The V call is TRBV4-2, the J call TRBJ2-7; TCRdb indicates TRBD1, and absent DNA this call remains unverified. The CDR3 length is 13 residues. Germline V lookup: CDR1 LGHNA, CDR2 YNFKEQ. CDR3 loop: CASGGAGLYEQYF.

This clonotype counts as medium-sized by frequency. The gene calls are TRBV20-1 and TRBJ2-5; TCRdb lists TRBD1, though no DNA is available to test this call. The length of the CDR3 is 13 residues. Germline CDR1 reads DFQATT; CDR2 reads SNEGSKA (reference sequence). The CDR3 loop is CSVPRRGQETQYF.

V gene TRBV7-6 combines with J gene TRBJ2-3. Looked up from germline, CDR1 is SGHVS and CDR2 is FNYEAQ. The CDR3 has 15 residues. CDR3 residues: CASSLWRSSTDTQYF.

This clonotype counts as large by frequency. V usage is TRBV7-2 and J usage is TRBJ2-4. CDR3 length: 13 residues. Germline lookup yields CDR1 SGHTA and CDR2 FQGNSA. The CDR3 sequence: CASSSRRADIQYF.

Measured by frequency, this clonotype is medium-sized. Here the CDR3 reads CASGLVRDRGVGDQPQHF. This rearrangement joins TRBV12-5 to TRBJ1-5; TCRdb lists TRBD1, though no DNA is available to test this call. Germline V gene lookup returns CDR1 LGHNT and CDR2 FRNRAP. The CDR3 runs to 18 residues.

This clonotype is large by frequency. The chain combines TRBV29-1 with TRBJ1-1; the D gene TCRdb calls, TRBD1, cannot be checked with no DNA. The CDR3 runs to 16 residues. Germline CDR1 is SQVTM and CDR2 is ANQGSEA. The CDR3 loop is CSAKIGQGALSTEAFF.

The chain recombines TRBV19 with TRBJ2-1; TCRdb picks TRBD2, but there is no DNA to check that call. The CDR3 totals 13 residues. Germline CDR1 and CDR2: LNHDA and SQIVND (reference sequence). CDR3 loop: CASTSTVGGEQFF.

This clonotype is medium-sized by frequency. The genes are TRBV11-3 and TRBJ2-5; TCRdb indicates TRBD2, and absent DNA this call remains unverified. The CDR3 extends over 14 amino acids. Germline loops: CDR1 SGHNT, CDR2 YENEEA. The CDR3 sequence: CASSAGGAQETQYF.

This clonotype registers medium-sized by frequency. V and J are TRBV27 and TRBJ2-4; TCRdb proposes TRBD2, but this gene call is untestable without DNA. The germline V gene has CDR1 MNHEY and CDR2 SMNVEV (reference sequence). There are 15 residues in the CDR3. The CDR3 sequence: CASSIAGSPLRIQYF.

This chain links TRBV2 with TRBJ2-5; TCRdb designates TRBD2, a call that cannot be tested without DNA. The V gene's germline CDR1 is SNHLY and CDR2 FYNNEI. CDR3 length equals 13 residues. The CDR3 here is CASSGGREETQYF.

In terms of frequency, this clonotype is medium-sized. The chain links TRBV18 to TRBJ2-7. This CDR3 contains 15 residues. Germline CDR1 reads KGHSH; CDR2 reads LQKENI. Here the CDR3 reads CASSPSLGLLTEQYF.

Judged by frequency, this clonotype is large (0.1 to 1%). This chain uses TRBV3-1 with TRBJ2-1; TCRdb proposes TRBD2, but this gene call is untestable without DNA. The CDR3 is 16 amino acids. Germline values: CDR1 LGHDT, CDR2 YNNKEL (reference sequence). CDR3 residues: CASSQGRQTVGNEQFF.

Judged by frequency, this clonotype is medium-sized. J is TRBJ2-2 and V is TRBV27. The CDR3 is 14 residues long. The germline CDR1 and CDR2 sequences are MNHEY and SMNVEV (reference sequence). The CDR3 loop reads CASTERRNTGELFF.

This clonotype is called large based on its frequency. The chain carries TRBV2 and TRBJ2-2. The length of the CDR3 is 12 residues. CDR1 is SNHLY, CDR2 FYNNEI, per germline. CDR3 loop: CASRKNTGELFF.

Its frequency marks this clonotype as medium-sized. V is TRBV6-5 and J is TRBJ2-2; the D call of TRBD1 rests on TCRdb alone, since no DNA is present to check it. The CDR3 covers 16 residues. Germline V gene sequence: CDR1 MNHEY, CDR2 SVGAGI. CDR3 loop: CASSYTTGSFTGELFF.